This TCR beta chain was sequenced in a study of shared clonotypes between healthy human individuals. The assay used deep level. Researchers divided each subset's genomic DNA evenly across several immunoSEQ plates. Sorted subsets were amplified in replicate PCRs using approximately 200 ng DNA, roughly 30,000 T cell genomes. Sequenced by immunoSEQ multiplex PCR; TCRdb stores in-frame clones only, minus some. Among approximately 1,500,000 clones listed, about 98% were seen once. Into CD45RA+ naive and CD45RA-negative memory subsets, the CD4+ cells were split. The sample was naive CD4+ T cells sorted from blood. Subset noted: CD45RA+ positively selected. This TCR was sampled from a young man in good health.

The CDR3 DNA sequence: TGTGCCAGTAGTTTGGGACAGGGGGTTGATACGCAGTATTTT. It codes for CASSLGQGVDTQYF. The chain recombines TRBV19 with TRBJ2-3, with TRBD1 matching 11 bases. Germline CDR1 and CDR2: LNHDA and SQIVND (reference sequence). CDR3 length equals 14 residues. Trimming at V came to 5 bases and at J to 6 bases, leaving 4 bases not matched to a gene.